This T cell receptor (beta chain) was sequenced for a study of radiotherapy plus CTLA-4 blockade in lung cancer. To note about this clone: What it binds is not known.

The protocol was immunoSEQ multiplex PCR, while the TCRdb copy is restricted to in-frame clones and leaves out a portion. The table lists more than 95,000 clones, around 74% of them singletons. The CDR3 spans 14 residues. Trimming removed 6 bases at V and 6 bases at J, with 17 bases between. From germline, CDR1 is SGHTA and CDR2 FQGNSA. Notes on the study in general: Among reported predictors of response, early blood T cell clone dynamics with interferon-beta performed best. Expansion in blood of tumor-derived TCR clones was seen after radiotherapy plus ipilimumab.

The TCR sequence derives from a human donor with non-small cell lung cancer who had a partial response to radiotherapy plus ipilimumab. Some clones in this sample may be carry-over from other donors' samples. The starting material was peripheral blood, obtained from a patient treated with radiotherapy plus ipilimumab. This chain connects TRBV7-2 to TRBJ1-1; weak D call: TRBD1 (5 bases). DNA for the CDR3: TGTGCCAGCAGACCTACAGGTCGAATCTCTGAAGCTTTCTTT. The encoded protein is CASRPTGRISEAFF. Together with reference TRBV7-2 and TRBJ1-1, the CDR3 gives the full variable domain: GAGVSQSPSNKVTEKGKDVELRCDPISGHTALYWYRQSLGQGLEFLIYFQGNSAPDKSGLPSDRFSAERTGGSVSTLTIQRTQQEDSAVYLCASRPTGRISEAFFGQGTRLTVV.